This T cell receptor (beta chain) was captured by sequencing in a study of T cell changes during pregnancy in multiple sclerosis. The repertoire was sequenced with immunoSEQ multiplex PCR; TCRdb's copy has only in-frame clones and lacks some. Among some 73,000 clones listed, 85% to 95% were seen once. The CDR3 length is 13 residues. The V and J ends lost 5 bases and 1 base respectively, with 8 bases between them. Germline lookup yields CDR1 MNHNY and CDR2 SVGAGI (reference sequence). The chain has TRBV6-6 and TRBJ1-1, with unresolved D. The receptor comes from a female donor in good health, enrolled as a control in a pregnancy study. This specimen was peripheral blood, taken in the third trimester of pregnancy. Written as DNA, the CDR3 is TGTGCCAGCAGTGCCAAGCAGAACACTGAAGCTTTCTTT. It codes for CASSAKQNTEAFF.